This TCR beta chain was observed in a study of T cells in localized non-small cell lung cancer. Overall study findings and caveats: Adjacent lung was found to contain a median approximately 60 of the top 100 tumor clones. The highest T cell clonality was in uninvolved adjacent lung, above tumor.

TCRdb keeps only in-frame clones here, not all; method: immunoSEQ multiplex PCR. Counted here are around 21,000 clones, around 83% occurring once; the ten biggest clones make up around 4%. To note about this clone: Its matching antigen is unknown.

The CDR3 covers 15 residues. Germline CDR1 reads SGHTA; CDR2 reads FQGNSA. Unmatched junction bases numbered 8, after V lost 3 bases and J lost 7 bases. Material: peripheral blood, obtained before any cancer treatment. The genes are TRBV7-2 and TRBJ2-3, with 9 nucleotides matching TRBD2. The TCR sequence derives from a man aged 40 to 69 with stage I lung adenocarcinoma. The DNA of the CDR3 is TGTGCCAGCAGCTTTGGCGGGAGGGCCTGGTATACGCAGTATTTT. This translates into CASSFGGRAWYTQYF. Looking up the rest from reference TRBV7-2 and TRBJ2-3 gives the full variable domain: GAGVSQSPSNKVTEKGKDVELRCDPISGHTALYWYRQSLGQGLEFLIYFQGNSAPDKSGLPSDRFSAERTGGSVSTLTIQRTQQEDSAVYLCASSFGGRAWYTQYFGPGTRLTVL.